This is a list of T cell receptor beta chains from one sample in a study of control samples from healthy donors and cancer patients. Assay used: immunoSEQ multiplex PCR; TCRdb lists only in-frame clones, some missing. The sample holds tens of thousands of clones, around 94% seen once. Material: blood. The source of these receptors is a man aged 55 to 70 in good health. CDR3s include the opening cysteine and the closing phenylalanine or tryptophan. D genes are given only for firm matches. Some rows mark clone size as missing; the rest say once, few, many or name a class of expanded clone.

v_gene	d_gene	abundance	j_gene	CDR3aa	CDR3nt
TRBV28	.	.	TRBJ2-5	CASSPGSGQETQYF	TGTGCCAGCAGTCCGGGAAGTGGCCAAGAGACCCAGTACTTC
TRBV11-2	TRBD1	.	TRBJ1-4	CASSPGQDVFGLFF	TGTGCCAGCAGCCCCGGACAGGACGTGTTTGGGCTGTTTTTT
TRBV11-3	TRBD2	.	TRBJ2-1	CASSSLAGGPGYNEQFF	TGTGCCAGCAGCTCCCTAGCGGGAGGGCCCGGCTACAATGAGCAGTTCTTC
TRBV3-1/TRBV3-2	.	once	TRBJ1-6	CASSQDEGNSPLHF	TGTGCCAGCAGCCAAGATGAAGGGAACTCACCCCTCCACTTT
TRBV19	TRBD1	.	TRBJ2-5	CASRTGSEETQYF	TGTGCCTCACGGACAGGGTCGGAAGAGACCCAGTACTTC
TRBV4-2	.	.	TRBJ1-1	CASSQEAGSMNTEAFF	TGTGCCAGCAGCCAAGAAGCGGGCAGTATGAACACTGAAGCTTTCTTT
TRBV27	TRBD2	.	TRBJ2-1	CASSLLGGASGRANEQFF	TGTGCCAGCAGTTTATTGGGGGGAGCCAGCGGGAGGGCCAATGAGCAGTTCTTC
TRBV5-4	.	once	TRBJ1-2	CASSLQGNGYGYTF	TGTGCCAGCAGCTTGCAGGGTAACGGCTATGGCTACACCTTC
TRBV5-6	.	.	TRBJ2-3	CASSLKVGRLRDTQYF	TGTGCCAGCAGCTTGAAGGTGGGGAGATTGAGGGATACGCAGTATTTT
TRBV27	TRBD2	.	TRBJ2-2	CASSLWPPSSGRGGTGELFF	TGTGCCAGCAGTTTATGGCCTCCCTCTAGCGGGAGGGGGGGCACCGGGGAGCTGTTTTTT
TRBV4-1	TRBD1	.	TRBJ1-5	CASSQGDGDSYQPQHF	TGCGCCAGCAGCCAAGGGGACGGGGACAGTTATCAGCCCCAGCATTTT
TRBV24-1	.	.	TRBJ2-1	CATSDPGRRNEQFF	TGTGCCACCAGTGACCCGGGGCGGCGCAATGAGCAGTTCTTC
TRBV11-2	.	.	TRBJ1-4	CASKGHINATNEKLFF	TGTGCCAGCAAAGGACACATAAATGCAACTAATGAAAAACTGTTTTTT
TRBV11-3	.	.	TRBJ2-1	CASSTSWVHNEQFF	TGTGCCAGCAGCACTTCGTGGGTCCACAATGAGCAGTTCTTC
TRBV27	.	.	TRBJ2-7	CASHEPTSYEQYF	TGTGCCAGCCACGAGCCTACCTCCTACGAGCAGTACTTC
TRBV25-1	.	.	TRBJ1-4	CASSEDPGEKLFF	TGTGCCAGCAGTGAAGACCCTGGTGAAAAACTGTTTTTT
TRBV5-4	.	.	TRBJ1-1	CASRTTGRGTEAFF	TGTGCCAGCAGGACGACAGGTAGAGGCACTGAAGCTTTCTTT
TRBV6-1	TRBD1	.	TRBJ1-1	CASSEEGQMNTEAFF	TGTGCCAGCAGTGAAGAGGGACAGATGAACACTGAAGCTTTCTTT
TRBV5-5	.	.	TRBJ1-3	CASSLERDTIYF	TGTGCCAGCAGCTTGGAACGGGACACCATATATTTT
TRBV19	.	.	TRBJ1-5	CASSIVRGRGQPQHF	TGTGCCAGTAGTATAGTAAGGGGCCGGGGGCAGCCCCAGCATTTT
TRBV5-8	TRBD2	.	TRBJ2-1	CASSRVLAGAANEQFF	TGTGCCAGCAGCCGAGTCCTAGCGGGAGCTGCCAATGAGCAGTTCTTC
TRBV6-1	.	.	TRBJ2-4	CASSEVYPRAKNIQYF	TGTGCCAGCAGTGAAGTCTACCCAAGGGCCAAAAACATTCAGTACTTC
TRBV3-1/TRBV3-2	TRBD1	.	TRBJ1-6	CASSRSDRENSPLHF	TGTGCCAGCAGCCGTTCGGACAGGGAGAATTCACCCCTCCACTTT
TRBV11-3	TRBD1	.	TRBJ2-5	CASSLTGGVETQYF	TGTGCCAGCAGCTTAACAGGGGGCGTAGAGACCCAGTACTTC
TRBV2	TRBD1	.	TRBJ2-7	CASRAGTGIAYEQYF	TGTGCCAGCAGAGCCGGGACAGGGATCGCCTACGAGCAGTACTTC
TRBV3-1/TRBV3-2	TRBD1	.	TRBJ2-2	CASSHRQGITGELFF	TGTGCCAGCAGCCATAGACAGGGCATAACCGGGGAGCTGTTTTTT
TRBV19	.	.	TRBJ1-2	CASSPEGRGYGYTF	TGTGCCAGTAGCCCCGAGGGGCGCGGTTATGGCTACACCTTC
TRBV23-1	TRBD1	.	TRBJ2-7	CASSQPGQGAREQYF	TGCGCCAGCAGTCAACCGGGACAGGGGGCGCGGGAGCAGTACTTC
TRBV28	TRBD1	.	TRBJ1-2	CASSTGTGGVFGYTF	TGTGCCAGCAGTACGGGGACAGGGGGCGTTTTTGGCTACACCTTC
TRBV7-2	TRBD2	once	TRBJ2-4	CASSPTVGLAGSIQYF	TGTGCCAGCAGCCCCACCGTCGGGCTAGCGGGAAGCATTCAGTACTTC
TRBV20-1	.	.	TRBJ2-1	CSASWEQFF	TGCAGTGCTAGCTGGGAGCAGTTCTTC
TRBV11-3	TRBD2	.	TRBJ2-1	CASSLELAGRDEQFF	TGTGCCAGCAGCTTAGAACTAGCGGGAAGGGATGAGCAGTTCTTC
TRBV6-5	.	.	TRBJ1-1	CASRLGNTEAFF	TGTGCCAGCAGACTGGGGAACACTGAAGCTTTCTTT
TRBV2	.	.	TRBJ2-1	CATTSGLDLYNEQFF	TGTGCCACTACTTCCGGACTGGACTTATACAATGAGCAGTTCTTC
TRBV10-3	.	.	TRBJ1-2	CAISFDSRANGYTF	TGTGCCATCAGTTTCGACAGTCGGGCGAATGGCTACACCTTC
TRBV6-6	.	.	TRBJ1-2	CASSYSAGDYGYTF	TGTGCCAGCAGTTACTCTGCAGGGGACTATGGCTACACCTTC
TRBV6-2/TRBV6-3	.	.	TRBJ1-1	CASSRRGGGTEAFF	TGTGCCAGCAGCAGACGAGGTGGTGGGACTGAAGCTTTCTTT